This TCR beta chain was captured in a study of blood T cell repertoires in COVID-19. Study-wide context: Researchers got acute and convalescent COVID-19 samples from the United States, Italy and Spain. The analysed material was cDNA or gDNA that came from T cells, B-cell-depleted T cells, or PBMCs.

V gave up 5 bases and J gave up 6 bases; unmatched junction bases: 8. The CDR3 has 15 amino acids. Per the germline V gene, CDR1 is LNHDA and CDR2 is SQIVND (reference sequence). In the authors' workflow: Nucleated cell number was recorded as an estimate derived from reference gene primer amplification. Here immunoSEQ multiplex PCR was the method, and the copy in TCRdb shows in-frame clones only, minus some. V, J and clone size are those of that table, while D and trimming were read from the DNA. The table records roughly 200,000 clones, 75% to 95% of them present only once. The rearrangement joins TRBV19 to TRBJ1-3; TRBD1 matches at 9 bases. The sequenced material came from peripheral blood. The sequence came from a man between 45 and 60 years old with acute or convalescent COVID-19. The CDR3 region has the DNA TGTGCCAGTAGTGCCCCGGGACAGGGCGAAAACACCATATATTTT. Residues: CASSAPGQGENTIYF.